What follows are 8 T cell receptor beta chains derived from one specimen sequenced in a study of monozygotic twins with inflammatory bowel disease. Reanalyzing the 5' RACE reads, TCRdb keeps one entry per CDR3 protein, without DNA. The sample shows around 380,000 distinct CDR3 sequences, and more than 2% sits with its ten largest clones. Specimen: blood. The receptors originated from a human donor with ulcerative colitis or Crohn's disease, or a healthy co-twin of an affected twin (not recorded which).

The V and J genes are TRBV28 and TRBJ2-1; the D call of TRBD1 rests on TCRdb alone, since no DNA is present to check it. The CDR3 covers 17 residues. Germline-derived CDR1 and CDR2 are MDHEN and SYDVKM. The CDR3 is CASSLPGQGVRVDEQFF. The whole variable domain, filled in from reference TRBV28 and TRBJ2-1, reads DVKVTQSSRYLVKRTGEKVFLECVQDMDHENMFWYRQDPGLGLRLIYFSYDVKMKEKGDIPEGYSVSREKKERFSLILESASTNQTSMYLCASSLPGQGVRVDEQFFGPGTRLTVL.

The V gene is TRBV12-3 or TRBV12-4, the J gene TRBJ2-2. CDR3 length: 15 amino acids. The CDR3: CASSPIGRSTGELFF.

This chain links TRBV4-2 with TRBJ2-1; TCRdb's D call of TRBD1 is untestable without DNA. Germline values: CDR1 LGHNA, CDR2 YNFKEQ. The CDR3 contains 15 residues. CDR3 sequence: CASSRNPGADNEQFF.

The V call is TRBV29-1, the J call TRBJ2-7. The germline gives CDR1 SQVTM, CDR2 ANQGSEA. The CDR3 runs 13 residues. CDR3 sequence: CSVEDMPNYEQYF.

This chain uses TRBV6-4 with TRBJ1-1. The CDR3 is made up of 13 amino acids. Germline CDR1 and CDR2: MRHNA and SNTAGT. This CDR3 reads CASSEWVGTEAFF.

The rearrangement joins TRBV5-1 to TRBJ2-5. The CDR3 covers 14 residues. Germline CDR1 and CDR2: SGHRS and YFSETQ. The CDR3 region is CASSLFLAGETQYF.

V gene TRBV14 combines with J gene TRBJ2-1; TCRdb's D gene call, TRBD1, goes unchecked for lack of DNA. This CDR3 has 14 residues. From germline, CDR1 is SGHDN and CDR2 FVKESK. This chain's CDR3 is CASSPTTTRGEQFF.

The chain combines TRBV20-1 with TRBJ1-5. CDR3 length equals 14 residues. Germline V gene lookup returns CDR1 DFQATT and CDR2 SNEGSKA (reference sequence). The CDR3 here is CSARTDRSNQPQHF.